This T cell receptor (beta chain) was identified in a study of blood T cells in healthy people across ages (dated by TCRdb to the mid-2010s). Background for the entire study: In model experiments, template switching captured roughly one uniquely barcoded TCR beta cDNA molecule for every two T cells. To track age-related changes in TCR beta repertoire diversity, the study relied on deep sequencing normalized with unique cDNA molecular identifiers. Donors were grouped into four age groups: young (average 16 years), middle-aged (under 40), aged (62) and long-lived (around 80). To avoid experimental bias, donors of different ages were spread randomly across the sequencing lanes. Using the same blood draw, the study looked at two additional independent replicas of 1 million unique cDNA reads for two donors, one aged 18 to 29 and the other aged 80 or older.

Points the paper makes about the study in general: Observed TCR beta diversity correlated strongly with the percentage of naive T cells measured by flow cytometry. Compared with the aged group, the long-lived group had more naive CD4+ T cells, fewer expanded clones and increased TCR diversity, suggesting age selection. Estimates of total diversity based on one million sequenced T cells were regarded as lower bounds and as underestimates. Since profiling was done on bulk unsorted PBMCs, naive and antigen-experienced compartments could not be conclusively compared. As age increased, observed TCR beta diversity per million T cells dropped in a roughly linear way, and a significant reduction was already evident by age 40. The CMV infection status of donors was not known, potentially confounding age-related changes in expanded clonotypes.

The V and J ends are trimmed by 4 bases and 5 bases, leaving 15 bases between them. Taken from cysteine to phenylalanine, the CDR3 has 15 residues. The entry retains the CDR3 DNA only, 45 bases that are in frame from base 1. CDR1 SGHKS and CDR2 YYEKEE are derived from the germline V gene (reference sequence). Library creation used 5' RACE. The sequencer listed for this sample is Illumina HiSeq 2500. The second PCR ran for about 6 to 11 cycles and used a J-beta primer mix along with a sample-barcoded 5' primer. A template-switch 5' adaptor carrying 12 random nucleotides introduced a unique molecular identifier onto each TCR beta cDNA molecule. Each sample yielded at least 3 million CDR3-containing paired-end reads. First-strand cDNA synthesis was performed from all RNA using the Mint cDNA synthesis kit, with priming by a TRBC-specific oligonucleotide. After uracil-DNA glycosylase treatment, a first 18-cycle PCR used universal primers M1SS and BC2_uni_R on all cDNA. As for how the authors treated the data: For normalization, 1 million high-quality reads, each with a distinct molecular identifier, were randomly selected from each sample. Reads with shared molecular identifiers were discarded instead of being binned into consensus sequences. MiTCR, run with a Q25 quality threshold and the strictest error-elimination algorithm, handled CDR3 identification, clonotype clustering and error correction. A nonparametric unseen species model with Euler transformation was used to estimate lower-bound total TCR beta diversity. In TCRdb, the public reads were trimmed at Q25 with fastp and aligned with MiXCR, with productive beta chains retained. Rows with a matching CDR3 protein are joined into one entry that keeps the most common DNA and genes. The V and J calls were determined by TCRdb, not by the authors. The sample records 1.5 million to 2 million distinct CDR3 sequences, approximately 30% of which are singletons. Roughly 8.2% of the sample is in the top ten clones.

The sample holds a few counts of this clonotype. It has no known antigen specificity. Qualities for individual bases were not recorded, and no much larger clone is one base off. Donors were 39 systemically healthy Caucasian individuals from Russia aged roughly 6 to 90 years. Each donor gave about 9.7 milliliters of peripheral blood, drawn into EDTA-treated Vacutainer tubes. PBMCs were isolated by Ficoll-Paque density-gradient centrifugation, with at least 6.5 million obtained per sample. Total RNA, at least 6 micrograms per sample, was extracted from PBMCs with Trizol reagent. Naive CD45RAhigh/CD27high T cell percentages were measured by flow cytometry on a PBMC aliquot from every donor.

The sequence is built from TRBV5-5 and TRBJ2-2; the D gene is possibly TRBD1, with 5 bases matching. The TCR sequence derives from a woman in her 30s in good health. The sequenced sample was blood. Here the CDR3 is given as CASSLDTLRTGELFF. The sequence in DNA is TGTGCCAGCAGCCTGGACACTTTGAGGACCGGGGAGCTGTTTTTT.